The 11 T cell receptor beta chains below all came from one sample that was sequenced in a study of beta chain features in type 1 diabetes. Isolated RNA was reverse transcribed in full, so expressed TCRB transcripts were sequenced. Using immunoSEQ multiplex PCR, the repertoire was profiled, and TCRdb retains in-frame clones only, with some absent. The sample contains more than 300,000 clones, about 16% of which appear only once. The material sequenced was naive CD4+ T cells from blood. The receptors shown here come from a woman aged 18 to 35 in good health.

CDR3 bases: TGTGCCATCAGCCGGACTAGCGGGAGGGCCTCGGGCAATGAGCAGTTCTTC. Its translation is CAISRTSGRASGNEQFF. The chain is built from TRBV10-3 and TRBJ2-1; 15 bases align to TRBD2. Germline CDR1 is ENHRY and CDR2 is SYGVKD. This CDR3 spans 17 amino acids. J lost 6 bases, V lost 6 bases, and 9 bases had no gene match.

The gene calls are TRBV7-9 and TRBJ2-7, with 10 positions matching TRBD2. The CDR3 is 15 amino acids. V was pared by 1 base and J by 3 bases, with 3 bases of the junction left unmatched. The germline gives CDR1 SEHNR, CDR2 FQNEAQ (reference sequence). The CDR3 DNA reads TGTGCCAGCAGCTTAGTGGCTAGCGGGAGCTACGAGCAGTACTTC. It translates to CASSLVASGSYEQYF. The entire variable domain, with the rest obtained from reference TRBV7-9 and TRBJ2-7, is as follows: DTGVSQNPRHKITKRGQNVTFRCDPISEHNRLYWYRQTLGQGPEFLTYFQNEAQLEKSRLLSDRFSAERPKGSFSTLEIQRTEQGDSAMYLCASSLVASGSYEQYFGPGTRLTVT.

CDR3 sequence reads: CASSLGAQGLYNEQFF. The CDR3 DNA follows: TGTGCCAGCAGCTTAGGCGCACAGGGCCTTTACAATGAGCAGTTCTTC. The chain is built from TRBV7-9 and TRBJ2-1, with D possibly being TRBD1 (6 bases). Germline lookup yields CDR1 SEHNR and CDR2 FQNEAQ (reference sequence). The CDR3 sequence is 16 residues long. Trimming removed 1 base from V and 4 bases from J, with 14 bases in between.

This clone turned up a few times. This chain connects TRBV28 to TRBJ1-2, with D possibly matching TRBD1 (5 bases). The CDR3 extends over 13 amino acids. Trimming removed 8 bases from V and 6 bases from J, with 16 bases in between. CDR1 is MDHEN and CDR2 is SYDVKM in the germline V gene. In DNA, the CDR3 is TGTGCCAGCGGGTCTCGGGGGACCCATGGCTACACCTTC. Translation gives CASGSRGTHGYTF.

V gene TRBV29-1 combines with J gene TRBJ1-5, with 10 bases that match TRBD1. J gave up 5 bases and V 6 bases, and 4 bases lay outside the gene matches. In germline, CDR1 is SQVTM, CDR2 ANQGSEA. This CDR3 spans 13 amino acids. The CDR3 nucleotides are TGCAGCGTGGGGACAGGGGCTGATCAGCCCCAGCATTTT. Protein product: CSVGTGADQPQHF.

The chain joins TRBV18 to TRBJ2-7; 9 bases fit TRBD1. The CDR3 consists of 14 residues. In germline, CDR1 is KGHSH, CDR2 LQKENI. V trimming: 4 bases; J trimming: 2 bases; junction bases outside the gene matches: 3. The DNA of the CDR3 is TGTGCCAGCTCACGGGGACAGGGTGCCTACGAGCAGTACTTC. Translating it yields CASSRGQGAYEQYF.

V gene TRBV14 combines with J gene TRBJ2-1; 9 nucleotides line up with TRBD2. The CDR3 sequence is 17 residues long. J gave up 9 bases and V 2 bases, and 14 bases lay outside the gene matches. CDR1 is SGHDN and CDR2 is FVKESK in the germline V gene. The CDR3 coding sequence is TGTGCCAGCAGCCAACATAGCGGGAGATGGTTCGGATTTGAGCAGTTCTTC. Residues: CASSQHSGRWFGFEQFF.

The CDR3 nucleotides read TGCGCCAGCAGCCAAGAGGGACAGGGATGGTATGGCTACACCTTC. Translation: CASSQEGQGWYGYTF. This sequence joins TRBV4-1 and TRBJ1-2; 9 bases are a match to TRBD1. CDR1 and CDR2 (germline): MGHRA, YSYEKL. The CDR3 contains 15 residues. Trimming cost V 0 bases and J 5 bases; bases outside gene matches: 4.

This clone was detected a few times. The gene calls are TRBV4-3 and TRBJ2-7, with TRBD2 as a possible D gene (5 bases). This CDR3 region has 15 residues. CDR1 and CDR2 (germline): LGHNA, YSLEER. V gave up 0 bases and J gave up 2 bases, with 11 bases separating them. The CDR3 reads CASSQDLGSAYEQYF. The CDR3 coding sequence is TGCGCCAGCAGCCAAGATTTAGGGAGCGCCTACGAGCAGTACTTC.

The chain couples TRBV5-1 to TRBJ2-5; 7 nucleotides match TRBD1. J was trimmed by 1 base and V by 0 bases; bases with no gene match: 6. Per the germline V gene, CDR1 is SGHRS and CDR2 is YFSETQ. There are 16 residues in the CDR3. The DNA for the CDR3 is TGCGCCAGCAGCTTGGCCCTGGGGACAGCCCAAGAGACCCAGTACTTC. It yields the protein CASSLALGTAQETQYF.

This clone was seen a handful of times. CDR3: CASSLFGEANTEAFF. In DNA, the CDR3 is TGTGCCAGCAGCTTGTTTGGGGAGGCGAACACTGAAGCTTTCTTT. The chain recombines TRBV5-6 with TRBJ1-1, with D hard to call. V was shortened by 1 base and J by 1 base, with 11 bases between the two germline ends. The CDR3 contains 15 residues. The germline V gene has CDR1 SGHDT and CDR2 YYEEEE.